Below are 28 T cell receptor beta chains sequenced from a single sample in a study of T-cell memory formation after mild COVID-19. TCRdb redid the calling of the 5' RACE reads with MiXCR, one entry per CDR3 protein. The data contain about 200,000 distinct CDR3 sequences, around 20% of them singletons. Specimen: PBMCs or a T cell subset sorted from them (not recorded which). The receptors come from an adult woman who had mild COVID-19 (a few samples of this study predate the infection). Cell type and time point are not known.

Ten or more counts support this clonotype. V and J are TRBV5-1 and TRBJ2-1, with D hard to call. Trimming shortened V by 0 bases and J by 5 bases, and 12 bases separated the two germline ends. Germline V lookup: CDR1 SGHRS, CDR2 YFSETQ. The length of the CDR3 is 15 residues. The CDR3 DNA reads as TGCGCCAGCAGCTTGGACGAGCCTACCGACAATGAGCAGTTCTTC. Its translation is CASSLDEPTDNEQFF.

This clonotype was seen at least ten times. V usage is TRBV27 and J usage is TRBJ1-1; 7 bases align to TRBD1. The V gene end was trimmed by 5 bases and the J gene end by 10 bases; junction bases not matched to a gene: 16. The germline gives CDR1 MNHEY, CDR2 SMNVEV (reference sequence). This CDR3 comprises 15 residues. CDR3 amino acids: CASSPAQPTGARAFF. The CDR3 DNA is TGTGCCAGCAGTCCCGCCCAACCTACAGGGGCGCGAGCTTTCTTT.

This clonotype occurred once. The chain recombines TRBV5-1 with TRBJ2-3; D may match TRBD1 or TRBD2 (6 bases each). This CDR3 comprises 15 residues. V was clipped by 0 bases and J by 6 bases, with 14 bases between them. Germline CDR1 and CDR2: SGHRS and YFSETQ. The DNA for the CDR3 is TGCGCCAGCAGCTTGGGAATGGGAGGACAGGATACGCAGTATTTT. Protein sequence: CASSLGMGGQDTQYF.

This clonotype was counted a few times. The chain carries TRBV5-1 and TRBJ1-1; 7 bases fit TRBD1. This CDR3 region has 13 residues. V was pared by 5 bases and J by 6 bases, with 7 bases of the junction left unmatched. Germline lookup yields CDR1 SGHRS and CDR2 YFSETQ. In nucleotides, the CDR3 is TGCGCCAGCAGGCGACAGGGATTTTCTGAAGCTTTCTTT. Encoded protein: CASRRQGFSEAFF.

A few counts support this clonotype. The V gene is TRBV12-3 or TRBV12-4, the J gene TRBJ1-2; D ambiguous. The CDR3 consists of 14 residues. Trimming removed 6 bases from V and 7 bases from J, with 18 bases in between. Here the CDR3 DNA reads TGTGCCAGCAGCCCCGGAATTCGGGCGGTTGGCTACACCTTC. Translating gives CASSPGIRAVGYTF.

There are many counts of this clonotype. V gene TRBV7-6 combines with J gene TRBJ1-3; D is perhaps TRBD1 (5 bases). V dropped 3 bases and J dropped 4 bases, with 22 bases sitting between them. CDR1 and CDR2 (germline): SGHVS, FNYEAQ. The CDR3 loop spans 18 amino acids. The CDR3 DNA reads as TGTGCCAGCAGCTTGGAGCACACTACAGGACCGGCCGGAAACACCATATATTTT. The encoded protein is CASSLEHTTGPAGNTIYF. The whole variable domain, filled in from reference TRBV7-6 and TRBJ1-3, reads GAGVSQSPRYKVTKRGQDVALRCDPISGHVSLYWYRQALGQGPEFLTYFNYEAQQDKSGLPNDRFSAERPEGSISTLTIQRTEQRDSAMYRCASSLEHTTGPAGNTIYFGEGSWLTVV.

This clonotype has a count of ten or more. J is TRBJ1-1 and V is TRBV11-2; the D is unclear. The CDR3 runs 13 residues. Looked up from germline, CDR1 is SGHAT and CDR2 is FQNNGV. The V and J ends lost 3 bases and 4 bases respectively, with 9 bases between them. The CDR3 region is CASSFSRGTEAFF. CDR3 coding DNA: TGTGCCAGCAGCTTTTCACGTGGCACTGAAGCTTTCTTT.

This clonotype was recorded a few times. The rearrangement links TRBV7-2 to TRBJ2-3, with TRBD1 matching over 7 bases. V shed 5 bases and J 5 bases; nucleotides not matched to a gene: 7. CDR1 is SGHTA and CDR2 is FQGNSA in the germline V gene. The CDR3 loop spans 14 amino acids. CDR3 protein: CASSPGQSVDTQYF. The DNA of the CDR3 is TGTGCCAGCAGCCCGGGACAGAGTGTAGATACGCAGTATTTT. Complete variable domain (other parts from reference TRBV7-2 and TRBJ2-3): GAGVSQSPSNKVTEKGKDVELRCDPISGHTALYWYRQSLGQGLEFLIYFQGNSAPDKSGLPSDRFSAERTGGSVSTLTIQRTQQEDSAVYLCASSPGQSVDTQYFGPGTRLTVL.

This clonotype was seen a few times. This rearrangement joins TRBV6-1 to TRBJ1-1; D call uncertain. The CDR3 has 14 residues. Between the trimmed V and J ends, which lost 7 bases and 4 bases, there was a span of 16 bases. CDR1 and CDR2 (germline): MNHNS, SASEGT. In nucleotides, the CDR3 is TGTGCCAGCACGGCCCCGGGCCCTACCACTGAAGCTTTCTTT. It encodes CASTAPGPTTEAFF.

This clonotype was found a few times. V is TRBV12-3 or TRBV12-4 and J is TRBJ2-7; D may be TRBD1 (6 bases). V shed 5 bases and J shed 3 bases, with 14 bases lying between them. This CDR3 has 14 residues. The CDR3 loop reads CASSIRTGIYEQYF. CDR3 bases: TGTGCCAGCAGTATTCGCACAGGGATCTACGAGCAGTACTTC.

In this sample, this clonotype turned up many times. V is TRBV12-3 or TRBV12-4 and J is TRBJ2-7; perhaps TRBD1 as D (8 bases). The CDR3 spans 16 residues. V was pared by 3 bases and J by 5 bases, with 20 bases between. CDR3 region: CASSFLAASGGHEQYF. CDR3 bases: TGTGCCAGCAGTTTCCTAGCGGCTTCAGGGGGCCACGAGCAGTACTTC.

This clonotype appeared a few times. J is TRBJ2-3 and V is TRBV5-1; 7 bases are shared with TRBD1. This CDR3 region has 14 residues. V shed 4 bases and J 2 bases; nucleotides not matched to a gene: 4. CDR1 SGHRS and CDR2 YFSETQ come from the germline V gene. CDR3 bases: TGCGCCAGCAGCCCCGGGACAGTCACAGATACGCAGTATTTT. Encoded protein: CASSPGTVTDTQYF.

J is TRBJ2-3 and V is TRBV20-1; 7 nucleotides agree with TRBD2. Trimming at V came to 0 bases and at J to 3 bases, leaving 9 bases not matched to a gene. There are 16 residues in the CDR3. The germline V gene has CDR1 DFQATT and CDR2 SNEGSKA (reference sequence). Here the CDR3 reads CSARDPGRGTTDTQYF. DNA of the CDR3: TGCAGTGCTAGAGATCCCGGGCGGGGGACTACAGATACGCAGTATTTT.

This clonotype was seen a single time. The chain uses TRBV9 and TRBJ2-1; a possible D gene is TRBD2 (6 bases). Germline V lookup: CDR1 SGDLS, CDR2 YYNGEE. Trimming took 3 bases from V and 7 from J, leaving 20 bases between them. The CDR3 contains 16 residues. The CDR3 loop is CASSALGEAPRNEQFF. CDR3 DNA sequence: TGTGCCAGCAGCGCCCTAGGGGAGGCCCCCCGAAATGAGCAGTTCTTC.

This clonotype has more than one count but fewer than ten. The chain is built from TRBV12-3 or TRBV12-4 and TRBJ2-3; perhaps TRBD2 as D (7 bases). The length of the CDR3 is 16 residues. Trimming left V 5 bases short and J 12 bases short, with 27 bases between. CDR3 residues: CASSPRGAGAVWVQYF. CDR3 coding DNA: TGTGCCAGCAGTCCCCGGGGGGCCGGCGCGGTGTGGGTACAGTATTTT.

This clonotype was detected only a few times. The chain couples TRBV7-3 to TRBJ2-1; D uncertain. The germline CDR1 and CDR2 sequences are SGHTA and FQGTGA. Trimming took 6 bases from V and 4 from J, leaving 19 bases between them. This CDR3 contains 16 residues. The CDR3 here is CASSQNGAALYNEQFF. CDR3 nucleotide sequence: TGTGCCAGCAGTCAAAACGGCGCGGCCTTGTACAATGAGCAGTTCTTC.

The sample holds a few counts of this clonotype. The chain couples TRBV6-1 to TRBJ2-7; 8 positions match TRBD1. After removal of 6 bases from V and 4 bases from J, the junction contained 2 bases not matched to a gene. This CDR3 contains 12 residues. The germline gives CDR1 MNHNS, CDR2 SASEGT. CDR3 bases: TGTGCCAGCAGGGACAGGGATTACGAGCAGTACTTC. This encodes CASRDRDYEQYF.

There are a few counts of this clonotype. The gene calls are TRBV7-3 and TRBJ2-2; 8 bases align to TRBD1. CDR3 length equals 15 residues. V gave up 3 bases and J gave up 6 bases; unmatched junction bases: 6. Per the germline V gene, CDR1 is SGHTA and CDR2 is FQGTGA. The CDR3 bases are TGTGCCAGCAGCTTCTCCGGACAGGGCTCCGGGGAGCTGTTTTTT. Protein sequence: CASSFSGQGSGELFF.

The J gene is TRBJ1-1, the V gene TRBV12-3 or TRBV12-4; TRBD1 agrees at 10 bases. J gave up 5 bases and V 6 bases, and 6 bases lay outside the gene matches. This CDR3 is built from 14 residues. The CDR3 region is CASRSDRGRTEAFF. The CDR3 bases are TGTGCCAGCAGATCCGACAGGGGGCGGACTGAAGCTTTCTTT.

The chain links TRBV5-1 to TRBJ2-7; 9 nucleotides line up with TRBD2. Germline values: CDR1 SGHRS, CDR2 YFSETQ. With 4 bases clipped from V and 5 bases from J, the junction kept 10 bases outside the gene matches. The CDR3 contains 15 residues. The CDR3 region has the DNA TGCGCCAGCAGCCGTGGTAGCGGGAGTCCCGACGAGCAGTACTTC. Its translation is CASSRGSGSPDEQYF. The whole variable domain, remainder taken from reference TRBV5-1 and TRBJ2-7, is KAGVTQTPRYLIKTRGQQVTLSCSPISGHRSVSWYQQTPGQGLQFLFEYFSETQRNKGNFPGRFSGRQFSNSRSEMNVSTLELGDSALYLCASSRGSGSPDEQYFGPGTRLTVT.

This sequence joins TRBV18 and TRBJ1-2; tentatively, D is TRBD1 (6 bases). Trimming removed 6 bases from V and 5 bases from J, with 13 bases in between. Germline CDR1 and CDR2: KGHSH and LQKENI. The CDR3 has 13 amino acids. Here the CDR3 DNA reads TGTGCCAGCTCGTTCCGGGACATGTATGGCTACACCTTC. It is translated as CASSFRDMYGYTF.

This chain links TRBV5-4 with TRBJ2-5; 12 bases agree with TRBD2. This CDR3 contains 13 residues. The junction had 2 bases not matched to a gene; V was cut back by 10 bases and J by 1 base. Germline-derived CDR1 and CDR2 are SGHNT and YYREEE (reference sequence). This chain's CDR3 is CAASGRAQETQYF. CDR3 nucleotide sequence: TGTGCCGCTAGCGGGAGGGCCCAAGAGACCCAGTACTTC. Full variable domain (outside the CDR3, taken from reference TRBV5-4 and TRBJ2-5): ETGVTQSPTHLIKTRGQQVTLRCSSQSGHNTVSWYQQALGQGPQFIFQYYREEENGRGNFPPRFSGLQFPNYSSELNVNALELDDSALYLCAASGRAQETQYFGPGTRLLVL.

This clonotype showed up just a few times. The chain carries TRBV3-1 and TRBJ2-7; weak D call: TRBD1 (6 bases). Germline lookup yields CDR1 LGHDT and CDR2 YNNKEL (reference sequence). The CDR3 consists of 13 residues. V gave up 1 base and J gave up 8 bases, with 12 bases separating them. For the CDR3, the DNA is TGTGCCAGCAGCCAAGGGGCAGGGGACCAGCAGTACTTC. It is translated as CASSQGAGDQQYF.

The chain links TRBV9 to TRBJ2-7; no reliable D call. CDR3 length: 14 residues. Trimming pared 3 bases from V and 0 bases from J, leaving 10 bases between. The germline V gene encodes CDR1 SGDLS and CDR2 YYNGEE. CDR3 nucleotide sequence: TGTGCCAGCAGCGGCCCAATGAGCTCCTACGAGCAGTACTTC. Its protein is CASSGPMSSYEQYF.

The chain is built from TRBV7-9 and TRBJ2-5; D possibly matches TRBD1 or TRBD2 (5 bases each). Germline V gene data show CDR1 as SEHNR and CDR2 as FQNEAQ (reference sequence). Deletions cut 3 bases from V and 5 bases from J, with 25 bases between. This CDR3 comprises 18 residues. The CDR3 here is CASSFREDFWGYAETQYF. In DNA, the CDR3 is TGTGCCAGCAGCTTTCGCGAAGATTTTTGGGGGTATGCGGAGACCCAGTACTTC.

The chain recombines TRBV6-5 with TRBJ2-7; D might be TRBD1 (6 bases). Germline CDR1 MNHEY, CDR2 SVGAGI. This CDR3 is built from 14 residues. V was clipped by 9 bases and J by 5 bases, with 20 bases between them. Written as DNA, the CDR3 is TGTGCCAGTAGACGCAGGGGTATTGGCGACGAGCAGTACTTC. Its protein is CASRRRGIGDEQYF.

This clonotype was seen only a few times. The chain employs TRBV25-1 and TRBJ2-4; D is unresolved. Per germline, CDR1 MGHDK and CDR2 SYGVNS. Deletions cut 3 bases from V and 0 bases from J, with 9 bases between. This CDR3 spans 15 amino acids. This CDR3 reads CASSDPGVAKNIQYF. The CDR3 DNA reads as TGTGCCAGCAGTGACCCAGGAGTAGCCAAAAACATTCAGTACTTC.

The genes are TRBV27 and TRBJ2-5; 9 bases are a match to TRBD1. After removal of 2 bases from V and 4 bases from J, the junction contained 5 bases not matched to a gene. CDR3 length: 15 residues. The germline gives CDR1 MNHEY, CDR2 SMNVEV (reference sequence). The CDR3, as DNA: TGTGCCAGCAGTTTAGGACAGGGGTACAGAGAGACCCAGTACTTC. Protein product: CASSLGQGYRETQYF.